Following are 29 T cell receptor beta chains from one sample sequenced in a study of identical twins. From the 5' RACE reads, TCRdb called clonotypes with MiXCR, one entry per CDR3 protein. The sample contains under 500,000 distinct CDR3 sequences, roughly an eighth of which appear only once. The data also belong to a second study, concerning yellow fever vaccine responses in identical twins.

The sample taken for sequencing was CD4+ T cells sorted from blood. These TCRs come from a woman under 30 in good health.

This clonotype has just a few counts. The chain uses TRBV2 and TRBJ2-7; 7 nucleotides line up with TRBD2. V lost 5 bases, J lost 2 bases, and 6 bases stayed unmatched. The CDR3 consists of 14 residues. CDR1 is SNHLY and CDR2 is FYNNEI in the germline V gene. DNA of the CDR3: TGTGCCAGCAGTCGCCAGCGGGGTACCTACGAGCAGTACTTC. Translation gives CASSRQRGTYEQYF.

The J gene is TRBJ2-2, the V gene TRBV19; possibly TRBD1 for D (5 bases). The CDR3 sequence is 15 residues long. Germline loops: CDR1 LNHDA, CDR2 SQIVND (reference sequence). Trimming took 3 bases from V and 7 from J, leaving 15 bases between them. The CDR3 DNA reads TGTGCCAGTAGTATGGGGCCTGGGCAACTCGGGGAGCTGTTTTTT. This gives the protein CASSMGPGQLGELFF.

This clonotype was found a few times. The chain recombines TRBV20-1 with TRBJ2-3; D possibly corresponds to TRBD1 (5 bases). The ends were cut back, 3 bases at V and 1 base at J, with 14 bases in the middle. The germline gives CDR1 DFQATT, CDR2 SNEGSKA (reference sequence). This CDR3 region has 15 residues. The CDR3 region is CSASFRVAGTDTQYF. The CDR3 bases are TGCAGTGCTAGTTTCAGGGTCGCTGGCACAGATACGCAGTATTTT.

The chain uses TRBV6-1 and TRBJ2-7; the D gene is possibly TRBD2 (6 bases). Germline CDR1 is MNHNS and CDR2 is SASEGT. The CDR3 length is 12 residues. V gave up 6 bases and J gave up 10 bases, with 16 bases separating them. The CDR3 sequence: CASSEAWGEQYF. The CDR3 nucleotides are TGTGCCAGCAGCGAGGCGTGGGGGGAACAGTACTTC.

This rearrangement joins TRBV27 to TRBJ1-1; possible D gene TRBD1, 6 bases. Trimming took off 4 bases at V and 1 base at J, with 19 bases between the two ends. The CDR3 consists of 17 residues. Germline lookup yields CDR1 MNHEY and CDR2 SMNVEV (reference sequence). CDR3 sequence: CASSYGKRQGTNTEAFF. The CDR3 nucleotides are TGTGCCAGCAGTTATGGGAAGCGGCAGGGGACGAACACTGAAGCTTTCTTT.

The table lists this clonotype with a few counts. The chain combines TRBV20-1 with TRBJ2-1; unclear D gene. CDR3 length: 15 amino acids. Germline loops: CDR1 DFQATT, CDR2 SNEGSKA (reference sequence). V lost 2 bases to trimming and J lost 0 bases, with 11 bases between them. The CDR3 nucleotides read TGCAGTGCTAGATTAGCCGCCAGCTCCTACAATGAGCAGTTCTTC. The encoded protein is CSARLAASSYNEQFF.

A few counts support this clonotype. The V and J genes are TRBV10-2 and TRBJ2-2; TRBD1 or TRBD2 may be the D gene (6 bases each). There are 13 residues in the CDR3. The V gene lost 6 bases and the J gene lost 7 bases, with 12 bases spanning the gap. Per germline, CDR1 WSHSY and CDR2 SAAADI. CDR3 in amino acids: CASSPEGVGELFF. The DNA for the CDR3 is TGCGCCAGCAGCCCGGAGGGGGTCGGGGAGCTGTTTTTT.

V and J are TRBV12-3 or TRBV12-4 and TRBJ1-5, with 8 bases lining up with TRBD1. CDR3 size: 15 residues. The junction had 5 bases not matched to a gene; V was cut back by 6 bases and J by 1 base. This CDR3 is CASSRTGKSNQPQHF. The CDR3 bases are TGTGCCAGCAGCCGGACAGGGAAGAGCAATCAGCCCCAGCATTTT.

The V gene is TRBV30, the J gene TRBJ2-5; D may be TRBD2 (5 bases). The length of the CDR3 is 13 residues. Per the germline V gene, CDR1 is GTSNPN and CDR2 is SVGIG (reference sequence). The V end was cut by 0 bases, the J end by 5 bases, with 10 bases between. CDR3 in amino acids: CAWSVLWEETQYF. Written as DNA, the CDR3 is TGTGCCTGGAGTGTACTGTGGGAGGAGACCCAGTACTTC. The full variable domain, with the rest looked up from reference TRBV30 and TRBJ2-5, is SQTIHQWPATLVQPVGSPLSLECTVEGTSNPNLYWYRQAAGRGLQLLFYSVGIGQISSEVPQNLSASRPQDRQFILSSKKLLLSDSGFYLCAWSVLWEETQYFGPGTRLLVL.

The V gene is TRBV18, the J gene TRBJ2-6; 11 nucleotides match TRBD2. The CDR3 has 18 amino acids. V dropped 3 bases and J dropped 1; count of bases not matched to a gene: 5. Germline values: CDR1 KGHSH, CDR2 LQKENI. The CDR3 DNA is TGTGCCAGCTCACCGCGACTAGCGGGGCCGTCTGGGGCCAACGTCCTGACTTTC. Its translation: CASSPRLAGPSGANVLTF.

The chain employs TRBV7-2 and TRBJ2-3, with unresolved D. CDR3 length: 15 amino acids. CDR1 and CDR2 from the germline V gene are SGHTA and FQGNSA. Trimming took off 4 bases at V and 0 bases at J, with 11 bases between the two ends. CDR3 sequence: CASSSAGVSTDTQYF. CDR3 DNA: TGTGCCAGCAGCTCCGCTGGCGTAAGCACAGATACGCAGTATTTT.

This clonotype was seen many times. This chain joins TRBV11-1 and TRBJ1-1; no reliable D call. The CDR3 has 12 residues. The V end lost 6 bases, the J end lost 5 bases, and 10 bases lay between the germline ends. From germline, CDR1 is SGHAT and CDR2 FQDESV (reference sequence). CDR3 in DNA: TGTGCCAGCAGTTTAAGTGGGACTGAAGCTTTCTTT. Translating it yields CASSLSGTEAFF.

This clonotype has more than one count but fewer than ten. The chain links TRBV4-2 to TRBJ2-1; 7 bases are shared with TRBD2. The V and J ends lost 1 base and 0 bases, in that order; junction bases with no gene match: 9. This CDR3 has 18 amino acids. The germline CDR1 and CDR2 sequences are LGHNA and YNFKEQ. CDR3 residues: CASSQVIQRDSSYNEQFF. CDR3 sequence (DNA): TGTGCCAGCAGCCAAGTTATCCAGCGGGATTCCTCCTACAATGAGCAGTTCTTC.

The rearrangement links TRBV5-1 to TRBJ2-7; 8 nucleotides line up with TRBD1. CDR1 is SGHRS, CDR2 YFSETQ, per germline. The CDR3 is made up of 14 amino acids. The trim removed 4 bases at V and 4 bases at J, leaving 7 bases unmatched. This chain's CDR3 is CASSLGQGKYEQYF. The DNA for the CDR3 is TGCGCCAGCAGCCTAGGACAGGGAAAGTACGAGCAGTACTTC.

This clonotype showed up many times. The J gene is TRBJ2-1, the V gene TRBV7-8; 7 bases line up with TRBD1. In germline, CDR1 is SGHVS, CDR2 FQNEAQ. This CDR3 is built from 12 residues. Germline trimming cut 1 base from V and 12 bases from J; bases unmatched to any gene: 3. Here the CDR3 reads CASSLERTGQFF. CDR3 nucleotide sequence: TGTGCCAGCAGCTTAGAAAGGACAGGGCAGTTCTTC. Supplemented by reference TRBV7-8 and TRBJ2-1, the full variable domain reads GAGVSQSPRYKVAKRGQDVALRCDPISGHVSLFWYQQALGQGPEFLTYFQNEAQLDKSGLPSDRFFAERPEGSVSTLKIQRTQQEDSAVYLCASSLERTGQFFGPGTRLTVL.

The genes are TRBV4-1 and TRBJ1-1; D not certain. The V end lost 0 bases, the J end lost 8 bases, and 16 bases lay between the germline ends. The CDR3 loop spans 15 amino acids. Germline CDR1 is MGHRA and CDR2 is YSYEKL. CDR3: CASSQDPSGRLEAFF. DNA of the CDR3: TGCGCCAGCAGCCAAGACCCTTCGGGCCGACTAGAAGCTTTCTTT.

This clonotype showed up just a few times. CDR3 residues: CASSEAGGMQPQHF. CDR3 DNA sequence: TGTGCCAGCAGTGAAGCGGGAGGGATGCAGCCCCAGCATTTT. The gene calls are TRBV6-1 and TRBJ1-5, with D hard to call. The germline CDR1 and CDR2 sequences are MNHNS and SASEGT. The V and J ends lost 0 bases and 7 bases respectively, with 10 bases between them. The CDR3 extends over 14 amino acids.

V is TRBV25-1 and J is TRBJ2-7, with TRBD2 identical over 10 bases. The CDR3 runs to 14 residues. V trimming: 5 bases; J trimming: 7 bases; junction bases outside the gene matches: 8. Germline CDR1 MGHDK, CDR2 SYGVNS. The CDR3 region has the DNA TGTGCCAGCAGTCTAGCGGGAGCGCTGGGGGAGCAGTACTTC. This gives the protein CASSLAGALGEQYF.

This clonotype was counted only a few times. The CDR3, as DNA: TGTGCCAGCAGTTACTCGATTAGCCGCGGGGGGGGCACAGATACGCAGTATTTT. It codes for CASSYSISRGGGTDTQYF. V is TRBV6-5 and J is TRBJ2-3; TRBD2 matches 9 bases. Germline V CDR1 and CDR2: MNHEY, SVGAGI. V shed 0 bases and J 1 base; nucleotides not matched to a gene: 8. This CDR3 is built from 18 residues.

This clonotype has at least ten counts. V usage is TRBV5-1 and J usage is TRBJ2-1; 12 nucleotides agree with TRBD2. This CDR3 has 15 residues. J lost 5 bases, V lost 4 bases, and 4 bases had no gene match. Germline values: CDR1 SGHRS, CDR2 YFSETQ. CDR3 residues: CASSARTSGNNEQFF. The CDR3, as DNA: TGCGCCAGCAGCGCCCGGACTAGCGGGAACAATGAGCAGTTCTTC.

This clonotype was counted a few times. V is TRBV5-5 and J is TRBJ2-7; D not certain. V dropped 0 bases and J dropped 4 bases, with 8 bases sitting between them. Germline loops: CDR1 SGHKS, CDR2 YYEKEE (reference sequence). The CDR3 length is 13 residues. The DNA for the CDR3 is TGTGCCAGCAGCTTGGCACCGAAGTACGAGCAGTACTTC. Its protein product is CASSLAPKYEQYF.

A few counts support this clonotype. V is TRBV7-2 and J is TRBJ2-5; 10 bases match TRBD1. V was clipped by 4 bases and J by 5 bases; unmatched bases: 7. The CDR3 is made up of 15 amino acids. CDR1 is SGHTA and CDR2 is FQGNSA in the germline V gene. The CDR3 here is CASSSPTGGLETQYF. The DNA for the CDR3 is TGTGCCAGCAGCTCCCCGACAGGGGGCTTGGAGACCCAGTACTTC. Based on the CDR3 plus reference TRBV7-2 and TRBJ2-5, the full variable domain is GAGVSQSPSNKVTEKGKDVELRCDPISGHTALYWYRQSLGQGLEFLIYFQGNSAPDKSGLPSDRFSAERTGGSVSTLTIQRTQQEDSAVYLCASSSPTGGLETQYFGPGTRLLVL.

This clonotype was seen a handful of times. The rearrangement links TRBV4-2 to TRBJ2-1; 10 nucleotides match TRBD2. CDR1 is LGHNA, CDR2 YNFKEQ, per germline. The V and J ends lost 0 bases and 3 bases, in that order; junction bases with no gene match: 2. This CDR3 contains 16 residues. The CDR3 spells CASSQDTSGIYNEQFF. The DNA of the CDR3 is TGTGCCAGCAGCCAAGATACTAGCGGGATCTACAATGAGCAGTTCTTC.

This clonotype showed up just a few times. This sequence joins TRBV5-1 and TRBJ2-1; 11 nucleotides align to TRBD2. From germline, CDR1 is SGHRS and CDR2 YFSETQ. The CDR3 runs 18 residues. V dropped 3 bases and J dropped 2; count of bases not matched to a gene: 10. CDR3 DNA sequence: TGCGCCAGCAGCTCGGGAAGGGGACTAGCGGAACCCTACAATGAGCAGTTCTTC. This encodes CASSSGRGLAEPYNEQFF.

The V and J genes are TRBV20-1 and TRBJ1-1; 9 bases map to TRBD1. Trimming at V came to 1 base and at J to 4 bases, leaving 4 bases not matched to a gene. Germline V gene sequence: CDR1 DFQATT, CDR2 SNEGSKA (reference sequence). The CDR3 spans 14 residues. The CDR3 nucleotides read TGCAGTGCTAGAGCACGGGACAGGGTCACTGAAGCTTTCTTT. This encodes CSARARDRVTEAFF.

The chain combines TRBV12-3 or TRBV12-4 with TRBJ2-1, with D unclear. V lost 7 bases, J lost 0 bases, and 7 bases lay in between. This CDR3 is 13 amino acids long. The chain's CDR3 is CASKTISYNEQFF. In DNA form, the CDR3 reads TGTGCCAGCAAGACGATCTCCTACAATGAGCAGTTCTTC.

This clonotype was seen a handful of times. CDR3 sequence: CASSLVVSGGRGEQETQYF. CDR3 in DNA: TGTGCCAGCAGTTTAGTGGTCTCGGGAGGGCGGGGGGAACAAGAGACCCAGTACTTC. The chain combines TRBV27 with TRBJ2-5; TRBD2 matches 8 bases. Germline V gene lookup returns CDR1 MNHEY and CDR2 SMNVEV (reference sequence). The CDR3 sequence is 19 residues long. Trimming took 2 bases from V and 2 from J; bases not matched to a gene: 16.

This clonotype occurred a few times. The chain employs TRBV4-1 and TRBJ2-1; 9 positions match TRBD2. Trimming cost V 5 bases and J 0 bases; bases outside gene matches: 5. Per the germline V gene, CDR1 is MGHRA and CDR2 is YSYEKL. The CDR3 runs to 16 residues. The CDR3 DNA follows: TGCGCCAGCAGCTTGCTAGCGGGGAACTCCTACAATGAGCAGTTCTTC. Protein: CASSLLAGNSYNEQFF.

This clonotype was found many times. The J gene is TRBJ1-4, the V gene TRBV20-1; D uncertain. V lost 5 bases, J lost 2 bases, and 15 bases lay in between. The germline gives CDR1 DFQATT, CDR2 SNEGSKA (reference sequence). This CDR3 comprises 15 residues. The CDR3 nucleotides read TGCAGTGCTCAACCCACCGGGGTGACTAATGAAAAACTGTTTTTT. Its translation is CSAQPTGVTNEKLFF.